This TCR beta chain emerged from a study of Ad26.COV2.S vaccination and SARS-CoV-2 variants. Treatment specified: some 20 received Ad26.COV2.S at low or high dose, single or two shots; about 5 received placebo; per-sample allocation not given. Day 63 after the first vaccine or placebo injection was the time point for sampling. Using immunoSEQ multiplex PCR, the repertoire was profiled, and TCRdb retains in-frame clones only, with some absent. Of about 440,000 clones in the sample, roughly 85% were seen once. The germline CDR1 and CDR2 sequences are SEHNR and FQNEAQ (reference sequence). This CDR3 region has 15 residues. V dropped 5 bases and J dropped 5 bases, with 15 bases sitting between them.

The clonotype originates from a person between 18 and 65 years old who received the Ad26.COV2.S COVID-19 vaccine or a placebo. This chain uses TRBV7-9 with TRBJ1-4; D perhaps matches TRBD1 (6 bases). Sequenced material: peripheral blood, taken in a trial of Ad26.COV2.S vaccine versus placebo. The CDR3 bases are TGTGCCAGCAGCCGCTTGACAGGTGAAAATGAAAAACTGTTTTTT. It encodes CASSRLTGENEKLFF.